This TCR beta chain was identified in a study of blood T cell repertoires in COVID-19. The CDR3 contains 11 residues. V was clipped by 11 bases and J by 6 bases, with 13 bases between them. Germline V gene data show CDR1 as LGHDT and CDR2 as YNNKEL (reference sequence). Libraries were prepared by immunoSEQ multiplex PCR; TCRdb keeps only in-frame clonotypes and omits some of them. The sample yields approximately 47,000 clones, approximately 85% seen once. Sample: peripheral blood. The chain uses TRBV3-1 (or the pseudogene TRBV3-2) and TRBJ1-1; tentatively, D is TRBD1 (5 bases). This TCR came from a woman aged 60 to 75 with acute or convalescent COVID-19. CDR3 sequence (DNA): TGTGCCGCCGGGGGGTACGCTGAAGCTTTCTTT. This codes for CAAGGYAEAFF.